The entry below describes one TCR beta chain. No antigen is known for it. Peptide-pool stimulation followed by sequencing identified expanded antigen-specific CD4+ clonotypes in the ViraFEST assay. Cultured cells yielded isolated CD4+ T cells after 10 days. Vaccine recipients, nucleocapsid antibody negative, had no prior SARS-CoV-2 infection. Half the medium was replaced with IL-2 medium on days 3 and 7. The data were taken from a study of vaccination effects on CD4 cells after COVID-19. Study-wide context: Two doses of either BNT162b2 or mRNA-1273 were given to each participant. General study findings and limits: Infection-derived and vaccine-derived clones contracted markedly late after vaccination. Few convalescent patients were included, and no early post-infection timepoints were sampled.

Profiling relied on immunoSEQ multiplex PCR, and the TCRdb table lists in-frame clones only, not all of them. The table lists about 21,000 clones, approximately 77% of them singletons. This CDR3 region has 14 residues. Germline assignment: CDR1 MNHEY and CDR2 SVGEGT. Trimming cost V 4 bases and J 7 bases, with 11 bases left between them. The chain uses TRBV6-2 or TRBV6-3 and TRBJ1-6; no reliable D call. Sequencing was performed on CD4+ T cells from PBMCs cultured with HCoV-NL63 spike peptides, taken before COVID-19 vaccination. The clonotype was recovered from a human donor who received a COVID-19 vaccine. The CDR3 bases are TGTGCCAGCAGTTTCCGGAGACGAAATTCACCCCTCCACTTT. This codes for CASSFRRRNSPLHF.